This T cell receptor (beta chain) is from a study of T cells after posttransplantation cyclophosphamide. Study-level findings and limits: Tissue-infiltrating T cells from skin or gut overlapped little with blood T cells. Later blood repertoires were often dominated by clones from the donor CD8+ memory compartment.

Notes on this clone: The antigen is unknown.

The CDR3 has 15 residues. In germline, CDR1 is SGHTA, CDR2 FQGNSA. V was trimmed by 2 bases and J by 5 bases, leaving 12 bases between them. Peripheral blood was collected from the related graft donor on the marrow donation day. Data came from immunoSEQ multiplex PCR; TCRdb stores just in-frame clones and leaves some out. The table includes under 15,000 clones, about 85% detected once. This TCR was sampled from a man in his fifties or sixties in good health, CMV-negative, and a related stem cell transplant donor. The chain carries TRBV7-2 and TRBJ2-2; D possibly corresponds to TRBD2 (6 bases). The sequencing sample was made of memory CD4+ T cells sorted from PBMCs. The CDR3: CASSLWAGRTGELFF. The DNA for the CDR3 is TGTGCCAGCAGCTTATGGGCAGGGAGGACCGGGGAGCTGTTTTTT.